Shown below are 13 T cell receptor beta chains from a single sample sequenced in a study of CD8+CD57+ T cells in acquired aplastic anemia. Patients chosen for sequencing had shown CD8+CD57+ cell expansion by flow cytometry. The use of genomic DNA as template underpinned the TCR beta VDJ and CDR3 profiling. One entry per CDR3 protein results from TCRdb running MiXCR on the reads. The table records around 430,000 distinct CDR3 sequences, approximately 32% of them present only once. Material for sequencing was sorted CD4+, CD8+, or CD8+CD57+ T cells (not recorded which) from PBMCs. These receptors all come from a human donor with aplastic anemia.

This clonotype was picked up many times. The chain joins TRBV7-2 to TRBJ1-6; D unresolved. Per germline, CDR1 SGHTA and CDR2 FQGNSA. Trimming cost V 1 base and J 7 bases, with 17 bases left between them. CDR3 length equals 17 residues. CDR3 sequence reads: CASSLGMVRQRNSPLHF. The CDR3 DNA follows: TGTGCCAGCAGCTTAGGTATGGTCCGGCAGCGAAATTCACCCCTCCACTTT.

The chain has TRBV6-1 and TRBJ2-4, with unresolved D. Trimming pared 9 bases from V and 1 base from J, leaving 10 bases between. Germline CDR1 reads MNHNS; CDR2 reads SASEGT. This CDR3 is built from 13 residues. CDR3 sequence: CASMLRAKNIQYF. CDR3 coding DNA: TGTGCCAGTATGCTCAGGGCCAAAAACATTCAGTACTTC.

This sequence joins TRBV6-5 and TRBJ2-7; D uncertain. The ends were cut back, 3 bases at V and 5 bases at J, with 14 bases in the middle. The germline V gene encodes CDR1 MNHEY and CDR2 SVGAGI. The CDR3 is made up of 14 amino acids. The CDR3: CASSYMSKPNEQYF. For the CDR3, the DNA is TGTGCCAGCAGTTATATGAGCAAGCCCAACGAGCAGTACTTC.

This rearrangement joins TRBV2 to TRBJ1-5; D gene unclear. Germline assignment: CDR1 SNHLY and CDR2 FYNNEI. Trimming took off 7 bases at V and 2 bases at J, with 15 bases between the two ends. This CDR3 has 15 amino acids. In DNA, the CDR3 is TGTGCCAGCACTCGAGATTCTCTCCGCAATCAGCCCCAGCATTTT. Its protein is CASTRDSLRNQPQHF.

This clonotype was seen ten or more times. The chain joins TRBV4-2 to TRBJ1-2; D is undetermined. Germline V gene sequence: CDR1 LGHNA, CDR2 YNFKEQ. The CDR3 runs to 15 residues. The V and J ends lost 0 bases and 2 bases respectively, with 10 bases between them. CDR3 in amino acids: CASSQDRVGNYGYTF. The CDR3 DNA is TGTGCCAGCAGCCAAGATCGGGTAGGGAACTATGGCTACACCTTC.

This clonotype was counted many times. The genes are TRBV10-3 and TRBJ1-6; D is perhaps TRBD1 (6 bases). CDR1 is ENHRY, CDR2 SYGVKD, per germline. V was trimmed by 4 bases and J by 7 bases, leaving 17 bases between them. CDR3 length equals 16 residues. CDR3 DNA sequence: TGTGCCATCAGTGGGGACATTAGCGCCCTCAATTCACCCCTCCACTTT. This translates into CAISGDISALNSPLHF.

This clonotype was observed at least ten times. The chain joins TRBV19 to TRBJ2-1; 10 nucleotides agree with TRBD1. Germline V gene sequence: CDR1 LNHDA, CDR2 SQIVND (reference sequence). V lost 10 bases, J lost 8 bases, and 11 bases stayed unmatched. The CDR3 runs to 14 residues. This CDR3 is CATKDRGAIDEQFF. As DNA, the CDR3 is TGTGCCACCAAGGACAGGGGGGCTATAGATGAGCAGTTCTTC. The full variable domain, its missing parts supplied by reference TRBV19 and TRBJ2-1, is DGGITQSPKYLFRKEGQNVTLSCEQNLNHDAMYWYRQDPGQGLRLIYYSQIVNDFQKGDIAEGYSVSREKKESFPLTVTSAQKNPTAFYLCATKDRGAIDEQFFGPGTRLTVL.

As regards this clonotype: A much larger clone is a single base away; this may be a read error. This chain connects TRBV5-1 to TRBJ2-7, with 11 bases identical to TRBD2. J was trimmed by 3 bases and V by 7 bases; bases with no gene match: 9. The V gene's germline CDR1 is SGHRS and CDR2 YFSETQ. CDR3 length equals 15 residues. The chain's CDR3 is CASGLSGLADYEQYF. In nucleotides, the CDR3 is TGCGCCAGCGGCCTGTCGGGACTAGCGGACTACGAGCAGTACTTC.

There are many counts of this clonotype. V and J are TRBV2 and TRBJ1-3, with 8 bases aligning to TRBD1. This CDR3 spans 16 amino acids. From germline, CDR1 is SNHLY and CDR2 FYNNEI. V shed 7 bases, J shed 0 bases, and the junction held 8 bases outside the gene matches. The CDR3 DNA is TGTGCCAGCAATGGCCGGGACAGGTTCTCTGGAAACACCATATATTTT. This encodes CASNGRDRFSGNTIYF.

The rearrangement links TRBV5-1 to TRBJ2-2; 7 positions agree with TRBD1. V shed 4 bases and J 1 base; nucleotides not matched to a gene: 7. The CDR3 loop spans 16 amino acids. Germline V lookup: CDR1 SGHRS, CDR2 YFSETQ. The CDR3 here is CASSTGDRGNTGELFF. CDR3 nucleotide sequence: TGCGCCAGCAGCACAGGGGACCGAGGGAACACCGGGGAGCTGTTTTTT. The full variable domain, with the rest looked up from reference TRBV5-1 and TRBJ2-2, is KAGVTQTPRYLIKTRGQQVTLSCSPISGHRSVSWYQQTPGQGLQFLFEYFSETQRNKGNFPGRFSGRQFSNSRSEMNVSTLELGDSALYLCASSTGDRGNTGELFFGEGSRLTVL.

This clonotype was detected many times. The chain links TRBV19 to TRBJ1-1; D uncertain. The CDR3 loop spans 14 amino acids. Trimming cost V 1 base and J 2 bases, with 8 bases left between them. CDR1 is LNHDA, CDR2 SQIVND, per germline (reference sequence). The DNA for the CDR3 is TGTGCCAGTAGTATAGTTCGGGGTAACACTGAAGCTTTCTTT. Its translation: CASSIVRGNTEAFF.

This clonotype was observed at least ten times. J is TRBJ1-6 and V is TRBV19, with D unclear. Deletions cut 3 bases from V and 6 bases from J, with 9 bases between. Germline V lookup: CDR1 LNHDA, CDR2 SQIVND (reference sequence). This CDR3 has 14 residues. The CDR3 region is CASSMSTTNSPLHF. The CDR3 nucleotides are TGTGCCAGTAGTATGTCAACAACTAATTCACCCCTCCACTTT. Together with reference TRBV19 and TRBJ1-6, the CDR3 gives the full variable domain: DGGITQSPKYLFRKEGQNVTLSCEQNLNHDAMYWYRQDPGQGLRLIYYSQIVNDFQKGDIAEGYSVSREKKESFPLTVTSAQKNPTAFYLCASSMSTTNSPLHFGNGTRLTVT.

Many counts were recorded for this clonotype. The V call is TRBV20-1, the J call TRBJ2-5, with D unresolved. V lost 2 bases and J 2 bases, leaving 3 bases between the germline ends. The CDR3 sequence is 11 residues long. Per the germline V gene, CDR1 is DFQATT and CDR2 is SNEGSKA (reference sequence). DNA of the CDR3: TGCAGTGCTAGAACACAAGAGACCCAGTACTTC. Amino acids: CSARTQETQYF.